This T cell receptor (beta chain) was captured by sequencing in a study of siplizumab effects on memory and regulatory T cells. Study results and caveats: A small minority of alloreactive clones were mapped to unstimulated subsets. Of the proliferating CD4+ or CD8+ clones, roughly 75-97% lacked a naive or memory phenotype that could be assigned. Unstimulated naive T cells seemed to show more diversity than memory cells did, and they also seemed to be among the major contributors to the alloresponse.

Assaying covered 10^5 or so TCR templates per sample. Sequencing was performed with immunoSEQ multiplex PCR; in TCRdb, only in-frame clones are kept and a portion is missing. The data hold tens of thousands of clones, with approximately 88% observed a single time. V lost 5 bases to trimming and J lost 4 bases, with 15 bases between them. Germline values: CDR1 SEHNR, CDR2 FQNEAQ (reference sequence). This CDR3 has 14 residues. Of note for this clone: The antigen is unknown.

This rearrangement joins TRBV7-9 to TRBJ2-7; D may be TRBD1 or TRBD2 (5 bases each). This clonotype was obtained from a human donor in good health. The sample comprised Tregs sorted from blood. CDR3 coding DNA: TGTGCCAGCAGCCGGGACCCTTCCTCTTACGAGCAGTACTTC. It is translated as CASSRDPSSYEQYF.